This T cell receptor beta chain comes out of a study of post-analysis software for immune sequencing data. Whole-study results and caveats: Patients showed TRBV5-6, TRBV5-1 and TRBV20-1 among 4 or 5 TRBV segments more frequent than in controls.

The CDR3 consists of 18 residues. CDR1 SGHRS and CDR2 YFSETQ come from the germline V gene. Unmatched junction bases numbered 7, after V lost 2 bases and J lost 1 base. A remark on this clonotype: Its antigen is not known.

Tagging with unique molecular identifiers was a feature of the TCR beta cDNA libraries. Each CDR3 protein is one row after TCRdb ran MiXCR on the PCR reads. The table includes about 810,000 distinct CDR3 sequences, 53% detected once. V is TRBV5-1 and J is TRBJ2-1, with 12 positions matching TRBD2. Sequenced sample: blood. The TCR was taken from a girl aged 5 to 17 with multiple sclerosis. The CDR3 nucleotides are TGCGCCAGCAGCTTCGGGCTAGCGGGGGGGCGGTCCTACAATGAGCAGTTCTTC. Its translation is CASSFGLAGGRSYNEQFF.